This entry lists 30 T cell receptor beta chains sequenced from one sample in a study of shared clonotypes between healthy human individuals. Data came from immunoSEQ multiplex PCR; TCRdb stores just in-frame clones and leaves some out. The repertoire has 400,000 to 600,000 clones, roughly 95% of them found once; the top ten carry approximately 0.067%. The sample consisted of naive CD4+ T cells sorted from blood. Subset given: CD45RA+ positively selected. Source of these receptors: a woman aged 25-40 years in good health.

This clone appeared a single time. This chain joins TRBV15 and TRBJ2-7; 7 bases fit TRBD2. The CDR3 is 14 residues long. V lost 4 bases to trimming and J lost 1 base; unmatched junction nucleotides: 4. Per the germline V gene, CDR1 is LNHNV and CDR2 is YYDKDF (reference sequence). CDR3 protein: CATSTGLSSYEQYF. In DNA form, the CDR3 reads TGTGCCACCAGCACGGGACTATCTTCCTACGAGCAGTACTTC.

A single count supports this clone. V usage is TRBV28 and J usage is TRBJ2-7; D gene uncertain. Trimming pared 8 bases from V and 2 bases from J, leaving 7 bases between. The CDR3 contains 11 residues. Germline-derived CDR1 and CDR2 are MDHEN and SYDVKM. In DNA form, the CDR3 reads TGTGCCAGCCGTACGGCCTACGAGCAGTACTTC. Translation: CASRTAYEQYF. The complete variable domain, with remaining parts taken from reference TRBV28 and TRBJ2-7, reads DVKVTQSSRYLVKRTGEKVFLECVQDMDHENMFWYRQDPGLGLRLIYFSYDVKMKEKGDIPEGYSVSREKKERFSLILESASTNQTSMYLCASRTAYEQYFGPGTRLTVT.

The J gene is TRBJ1-1, the V gene TRBV5-1; D remains unclear. CDR3 length: 13 residues. V gave up 2 bases and J gave up 3 bases, with 8 bases separating them. Germline V lookup: CDR1 SGHRS, CDR2 YFSETQ. The CDR3 sequence is CASSFWFDTEAFF. The CDR3 nucleotides read TGCGCCAGCAGCTTTTGGTTTGACACTGAAGCTTTCTTT.

The genes are TRBV5-1 and TRBJ2-3; D remains unclear. Germline lookup yields CDR1 SGHRS and CDR2 YFSETQ. The CDR3 loop spans 15 amino acids. V shed 0 bases and J shed 2 bases, with 10 bases lying between them. This CDR3 is CASSLGVYDTDTQYF. CDR3 sequence (DNA): TGCGCCAGCAGCTTGGGTGTGTACGACACAGATACGCAGTATTTT.

This rearrangement joins TRBV18 to TRBJ1-5; tentatively, D is TRBD1 (5 bases). Germline V gene data show CDR1 as KGHSH and CDR2 as LQKENI. V lost 5 bases and J lost 5, with 10 bases in between. The CDR3 loop spans 13 amino acids. This chain's CDR3 is CASSEDRYQPQHF. The CDR3 nucleotides are TGTGCCAGCTCAGAAGACAGATATCAGCCCCAGCATTTT. The entire variable domain, with the rest obtained from reference TRBV18 and TRBJ1-5, is as follows: NAGVMQNPRHLVRRRGQEARLRCSPMKGHSHVYWYRQLPEEGLKFMVYLQKENIIDESGMPKERFSAEFPKEGPSILRIQQVVRGDSAAYFCASSEDRYQPQHFGDGTRLSIL.

The chain uses TRBV19 and TRBJ1-2, with 11 bases that match TRBD1. V lost 5 bases to trimming and J lost 4 bases; unmatched junction nucleotides: 6. This CDR3 comprises 15 residues. Germline CDR1 reads LNHDA; CDR2 reads SQIVND (reference sequence). Here the CDR3 reads CASSAPGTGGYGYTF. The CDR3 nucleotides are TGTGCCAGTAGTGCACCCGGGACAGGGGGCTATGGCTACACCTTC.

CDR3 bases: TGTGCCAGCTCACCACCGGGGAGGGGATTGGTTACGCAGTACTTC. This gives the protein CASSPPGRGLVTQYF. The chain recombines TRBV18 with TRBJ2-7; the match to TRBD2 covers 7 bases. CDR3 length: 15 amino acids. In germline, CDR1 is KGHSH, CDR2 LQKENI. The V gene end was trimmed by 0 bases and the J gene end by 9 bases; junction bases not matched to a gene: 11. Filled out from reference TRBV18 and TRBJ2-7, the complete variable domain reads NAGVMQNPRHLVRRRGQEARLRCSPMKGHSHVYWYRQLPEEGLKFMVYLQKENIIDESGMPKERFSAEFPKEGPSILRIQQVVRGDSAAYFCASSPPGRGLVTQYFGPGTRLTVT.

V usage is TRBV5-1 and J usage is TRBJ2-5; D unresolved. The germline V gene encodes CDR1 SGHRS and CDR2 YFSETQ. Trimming shortened V by 4 bases and J by 2 bases, and 12 bases separated the two germline ends. There are 14 residues in the CDR3. CDR3 in amino acids: CASSGSDVQETQYF. The CDR3 region has the DNA TGCGCCAGCAGCGGATCAGACGTTCAAGAGACCCAGTACTTC.

The V call is TRBV19, the J call TRBJ2-7, with D tentatively TRBD1 (5 bases). The V gene lost 2 bases and the J gene lost 6 bases, with 20 bases spanning the gap. CDR3 length: 16 amino acids. In germline, CDR1 is LNHDA, CDR2 SQIVND (reference sequence). The CDR3 loop reads CASSISVWTTRVEQYF. CDR3 nucleotide sequence: TGTGCCAGTAGTATATCCGTATGGACAACGAGAGTCGAGCAGTACTTC.

V gene TRBV7-9 combines with J gene TRBJ2-2; D might be TRBD2 (5 bases). Trimming cost V 11 bases and J 1 base, with 14 bases left between them. Germline V CDR1 and CDR2: SEHNR, FQNEAQ (reference sequence). This CDR3 contains 14 residues. The CDR3 nucleotides are TGTGCCGGCCGCCCCAGCGGGAACACCGGGGAGCTGTTTTTT. Amino acid sequence: CAGRPSGNTGELFF. The complete variable domain, with remaining parts taken from reference TRBV7-9 and TRBJ2-2, reads DTGVSQNPRHKITKRGQNVTFRCDPISEHNRLYWYRQTLGQGPEFLTYFQNEAQLEKSRLLSDRFSAERPKGSFSTLEIQRTEQGDSAMYLCAGRPSGNTGELFFGEGSRLTVL.

The V gene is TRBV5-4, the J gene TRBJ2-5; TRBD2 matches at 12 bases. V lost 4 bases and J lost 11; bases outside the gene matches: 9. This CDR3 is built from 14 residues. Germline V gene sequence: CDR1 SGHNT, CDR2 YYREEE (reference sequence). The CDR3 loop is CASSGTSGRREQYF. The CDR3 DNA sequence: TGTGCCAGCAGCGGTACTAGCGGGAGGAGGGAGCAGTACTTC.

The V gene is TRBV7-2, the J gene TRBJ2-2, with 13 bases that match TRBD2. The germline CDR1 and CDR2 sequences are SGHTA and FQGNSA. The J segment lost 6 bases and the V segment lost 4 bases, leaving 5 bases of the junction unmatched. The CDR3 is 16 residues long. The chain's CDR3 is CASSWGLAGRSGELFF. CDR3 coding DNA: TGTGCCAGCAGCTGGGGACTAGCGGGAAGGTCCGGGGAGCTGTTTTTT.

V is TRBV5-1 and J is TRBJ2-1; 7 bases map to TRBD2. The CDR3 is 16 residues long. J gave up 7 bases and V 0 bases, and 10 bases lay outside the gene matches. Germline V CDR1 and CDR2: SGHRS, YFSETQ. CDR3 DNA sequence: TGCGCCAGCAGCTTGGCGCGGGAGATACGCCGAAATGAGCAGTTCTTC. Its protein product is CASSLAREIRRNEQFF.

This clone has only one observation. The chain uses TRBV15 and TRBJ2-2; 9 positions agree with TRBD1. The germline gives CDR1 LNHNV, CDR2 YYDKDF (reference sequence). CDR3 length: 17 amino acids. Unmatched junction bases numbered 7, after V lost 0 bases and J lost 5 bases. The chain's CDR3 is CATSRDRGTGMTGELFF. The CDR3 DNA reads as TGTGCCACCAGCAGAGATCGAGGGACAGGGATGACCGGGGAGCTGTTTTTT.

The chain links TRBV2 to TRBJ2-7, with D perhaps TRBD2 (5 bases). The CDR3 consists of 13 residues. The V end was cut by 8 bases, the J end by 0 bases, with 11 bases between. Germline V lookup: CDR1 SNHLY, CDR2 FYNNEI. CDR3 DNA: TGTGCCAGCGGGAGACCGGGCTCCTACGAGCAGTACTTC. It translates to CASGRPGSYEQYF.

The gene calls are TRBV21-1 and TRBJ1-5. TRBV21-1 is recorded as a pseudogene. The CDR3 runs 18 residues. The CDR3 DNA reads TGTGCCAGCAGCAAAGCCGCGGAGGGGGGGGAACCCAATCAGCCCCAGCATTTT. Translation: CASSKAAEGGEPNQPQHF.

The chain recombines TRBV9 with TRBJ2-5; the D is unclear. The CDR3 sequence is 16 residues long. V lost 3 bases and J lost 4, with 19 bases in between. Germline values: CDR1 SGDLS, CDR2 YYNGEE. DNA of the CDR3: TGTGCCAGCAGCGAAGGCCTCGATTTAGGGCGAGAGACCCAGTACTTC. Protein sequence: CASSEGLDLGRETQYF.

The rearrangement links TRBV29-1 to TRBJ2-7, with D tentatively TRBD1 or TRBD2 (5 bases each). Between the trimmed V and J ends, which lost 5 bases and 5 bases, there was a span of 25 bases. Germline lookup yields CDR1 SQVTM and CDR2 ANQGSEA. CDR3 length equals 16 residues. The CDR3 protein is CSVSLGASTWENEQYF. The CDR3 DNA is TGCAGCGTTTCATTAGGGGCCTCAACTTGGGAGAACGAGCAGTACTTC.

V and J are TRBV19 and TRBJ1-3; D is perhaps TRBD1 (5 bases). V gave up 3 bases and J gave up 4 bases, with 13 bases separating them. The CDR3 runs to 15 residues. The germline V gene encodes CDR1 LNHDA and CDR2 SQIVND (reference sequence). The DNA of the CDR3 is TGTGCCAGTAGTATGAATGGGGGTCCCGGAAACACCATATATTTT. This translates into CASSMNGGPGNTIYF.

Worth noting for this clone: Other DNA sequences from this sample encode an identical CDR3 as well. V gene TRBV29-1 combines with J gene TRBJ1-4; 7 nucleotides match TRBD1. The CDR3 consists of 13 residues. With V trimmed by 4 bases and J by 4 bases, 3 bases remained unmatched. The germline V gene encodes CDR1 SQVTM and CDR2 ANQGSEA. As DNA, the CDR3 is TGCAGCGTTGCACGACAGGGTAATGAAAAACTGTTTTTT. It is translated as CSVARQGNEKLFF.

The V gene is TRBV18, the J gene TRBJ2-7, with TRBD1 identical over 7 bases. CDR1 and CDR2 from the germline V gene are KGHSH and LQKENI. V lost 3 bases and J lost 5; bases outside the gene matches: 4. The CDR3 is 13 residues long. CDR3 DNA sequence: TGTGCCAGCTCACCCTCAGGGGGAAACGAGCAGTACTTC. The encoded protein is CASSPSGGNEQYF.

This clone was recorded only once. J is TRBJ1-4 and V is TRBV23-1; D possibly corresponds to TRBD1 (5 bases). TRBV23-1 is identified as an open reading frame with a role that is uncertain. Trimming removed 10 bases at V and 6 bases at J, with 15 bases between. The length of the CDR3 is 13 residues. Written as DNA, the CDR3 is TGCGCCAAGATACAAATGGGGGATGAAAAACTGTTTTTT. This translates into CAKIQMGDEKLFF.

This clone was seen only once. The CDR3 coding sequence is TGTGCCAGCAGCTTACAGCACCTTGGTTTGGGGGAGCAGTACTTC. Translation gives CASSLQHLGLGEQYF. V is TRBV7-2 and J is TRBJ2-7; D remains ambiguous. This CDR3 is 15 amino acids long. Germline V gives CDR1 SGHTA, CDR2 FQGNSA. V lost 2 bases, J lost 7 bases, and 18 bases lay in between.

The table lists this clone with a count of one. This rearrangement joins TRBV11-3 to TRBJ1-1; D is perhaps TRBD1 (5 bases). V lost 0 bases and J lost 0, with 17 bases in between. Germline V gives CDR1 SGHNT, CDR2 YENEEA. The CDR3 runs 18 residues. The CDR3 reads CASSLEGKVWGLNTEAFF. The CDR3 DNA sequence: TGTGCCAGCAGCTTAGAAGGTAAGGTGTGGGGCCTGAACACTGAAGCTTTCTTT.

The V call is TRBV28, the J call TRBJ2-2; D gene unclear. Germline V gene data show CDR1 as MDHEN and CDR2 as SYDVKM. The V end lost 6 bases, the J end lost 2 bases, and 10 bases lay between the germline ends. The CDR3 loop spans 14 amino acids. Written as DNA, the CDR3 is TGTGCCAGCAGCGCGGACCGAAACACCGGGGAGCTGTTTTTT. Protein sequence: CASSADRNTGELFF.

V is TRBV28 and J is TRBJ2-5, with 11 bases matching TRBD2. The better agreement between TRBJ2-7 and the DNA end casts doubt on the J call. The CDR3 runs 14 residues. CDR1 and CDR2 (germline): MDHEN, SYDVKM. The CDR3 DNA reads TGTGCCAGCAGGAGTAGCGGGAGGGGCTACGAGCAGTACTTC. It translates to CASRSSGRGYEQYF.

The rearrangement uses TRBV12-2 and TRBJ1-2; the table's D call TRBD1 went unverified against the DNA. TRBV12-2 is deemed a pseudogene. The CDR3 is 16 amino acids. CDR3 coding DNA: TGTGCAAGTCGCTTAGCGTATAAGGGGCCCTCACGGGGCTACACCTTC. Its translation is CASRLAYKGPSRGYTF.

The chain recombines TRBV2 with TRBJ2-2; D perhaps matches TRBD2 (6 bases). The CDR3 has 16 residues. The germline CDR1 and CDR2 sequences are SNHLY and FYNNEI. Trimming cost V 4 bases and J 0 bases, with 12 bases left between them. The CDR3 coding sequence is TGTGCCAGCAGTGCGTTGTCTAGCGCGAACACCGGGGAGCTGTTTTTT. Translated: CASSALSSANTGELFF.

CDR3: CASSKGQGRTGELFF. CDR3 in DNA: TGTGCCAGTAGTAAGGGACAAGGCCGTACCGGGGAGCTGTTTTTT. The chain recombines TRBV19 with TRBJ2-2; possible D gene TRBD1, 6 bases. This CDR3 comprises 15 residues. V was clipped by 4 bases and J by 5 bases, with 14 bases between them. The germline gives CDR1 LNHDA, CDR2 SQIVND (reference sequence).

This sequence joins TRBV11-2 and TRBJ1-1, with D possibly matching TRBD1 (6 bases). This CDR3 spans 16 amino acids. Germline CDR1 reads SGHAT; CDR2 reads FQNNGV. Trimming removed 0 bases at V and 1 base at J, with 12 bases between. The CDR3, as DNA: TGTGCCAGCAGCTTAGAGGGGACATTCACGAACACTGAAGCTTTCTTT. Amino acids: CASSLEGTFTNTEAFF. Variable domain in full (rest from reference TRBV11-2 and TRBJ1-1): EAGVAQSPRYKIIEKRQSVAFWCNPISGHATLYWYQQILGQGPKLLIQFQNNGVVDDSQLPKDRFSAERLKGVDSTLKIQPAKLEDSAVYLCASSLEGTFTNTEAFFGQGTRLTVV.